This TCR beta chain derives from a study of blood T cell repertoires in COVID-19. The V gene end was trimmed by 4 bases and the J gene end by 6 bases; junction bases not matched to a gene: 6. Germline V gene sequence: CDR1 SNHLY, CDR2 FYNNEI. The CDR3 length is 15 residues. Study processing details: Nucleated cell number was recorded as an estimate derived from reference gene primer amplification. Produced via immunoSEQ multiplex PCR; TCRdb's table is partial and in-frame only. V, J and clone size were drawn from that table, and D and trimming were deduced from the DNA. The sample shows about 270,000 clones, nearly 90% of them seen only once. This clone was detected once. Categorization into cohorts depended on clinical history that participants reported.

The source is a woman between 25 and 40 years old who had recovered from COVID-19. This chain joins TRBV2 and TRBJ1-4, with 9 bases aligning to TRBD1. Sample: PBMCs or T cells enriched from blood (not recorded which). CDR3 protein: CASSARGDRDEKLFF. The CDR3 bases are TGTGCCAGCAGTGCGCGTGGGGACAGGGATGAAAAACTGTTTTTT.